Detailed here is one TCR beta chain. Antigen specificity is unknown. V gave up 5 bases and J gave up 7 bases, with 10 bases separating them. The CDR3 has 12 amino acids. Germline loops: CDR1 SGHRS, CDR2 YFSETQ. Method: immunoSEQ multiplex PCR; TCRdb's copy keeps in-frame clones and lacks some. The sample has about 36,000 clones, 84% seen once. The sample comes from a study of PD-L1 blockade in urothelial cancer. Study-level information: Once treatment had started, blood was analyzed at 3 weeks (second dose) and again at 6 weeks.

Study findings and constraints: Prediction of better survival came from below-median pretreatment blood TCR clonality.

Specified time point: peripheral blood 6 weeks after treatment start. The starting material was PBMCs, obtained around atezolizumab (anti-PD-L1) treatment. The TCR comes from a man aged 35 to 55 with urothelial cancer. The rearrangement links TRBV5-1 to TRBJ2-1, with a possible D match to TRBD2 (7 bases). The CDR3 protein is CASRRGGNEQFF. The CDR3, as DNA: TGCGCCAGCAGAAGGGGGGGGAATGAGCAGTTCTTC.